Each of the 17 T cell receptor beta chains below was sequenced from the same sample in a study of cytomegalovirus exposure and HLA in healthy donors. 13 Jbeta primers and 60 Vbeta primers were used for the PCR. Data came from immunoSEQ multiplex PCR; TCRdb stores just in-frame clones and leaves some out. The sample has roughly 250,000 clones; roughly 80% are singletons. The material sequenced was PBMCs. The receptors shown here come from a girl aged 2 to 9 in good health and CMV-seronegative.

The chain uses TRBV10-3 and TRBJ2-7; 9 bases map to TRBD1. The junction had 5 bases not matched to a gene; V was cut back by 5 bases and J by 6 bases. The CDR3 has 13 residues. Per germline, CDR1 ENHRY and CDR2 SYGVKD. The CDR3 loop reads CAISRTGESEQYF. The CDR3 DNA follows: TGTGCCATCAGTCGGACAGGGGAATCCGAGCAGTACTTC.

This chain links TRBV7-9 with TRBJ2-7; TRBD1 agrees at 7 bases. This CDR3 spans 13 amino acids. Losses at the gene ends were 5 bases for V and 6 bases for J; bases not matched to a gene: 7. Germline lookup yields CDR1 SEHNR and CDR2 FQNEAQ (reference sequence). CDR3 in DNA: TGTGCCAGCAGCCCAGTAGACAGGGTCGAGCAGTACTTC. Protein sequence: CASSPVDRVEQYF.

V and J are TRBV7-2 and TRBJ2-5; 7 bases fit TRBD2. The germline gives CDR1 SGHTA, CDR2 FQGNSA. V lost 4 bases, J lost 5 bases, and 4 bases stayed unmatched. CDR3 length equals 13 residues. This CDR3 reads CASSYLAGETQYF. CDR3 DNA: TGTGCCAGCAGCTACTTAGCGGGTGAGACCCAGTACTTC.

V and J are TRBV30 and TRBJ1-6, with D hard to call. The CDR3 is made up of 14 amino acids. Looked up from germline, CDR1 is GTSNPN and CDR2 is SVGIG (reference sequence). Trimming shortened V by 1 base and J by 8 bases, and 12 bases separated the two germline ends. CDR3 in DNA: TGTGCCTGGAGTGGAGGCGTCCGGCATTCACCCCTCCACTTT. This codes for CAWSGGVRHSPLHF.

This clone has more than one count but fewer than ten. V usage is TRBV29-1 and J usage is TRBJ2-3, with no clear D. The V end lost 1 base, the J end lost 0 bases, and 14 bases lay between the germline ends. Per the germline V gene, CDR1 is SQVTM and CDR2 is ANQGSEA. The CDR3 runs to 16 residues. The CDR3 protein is CSVEVWARTSTDTQYF. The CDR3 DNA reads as TGCAGCGTTGAAGTGTGGGCAAGAACTAGCACAGATACGCAGTATTTT.

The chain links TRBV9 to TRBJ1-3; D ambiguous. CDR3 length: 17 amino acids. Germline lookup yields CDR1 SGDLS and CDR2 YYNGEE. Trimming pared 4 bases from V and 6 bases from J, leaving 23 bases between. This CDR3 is CASSPSRGSGRTNTIYF. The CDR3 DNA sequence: TGTGCCAGCAGCCCAAGCCGCGGGTCAGGTCGGACAAACACCATATATTTT.

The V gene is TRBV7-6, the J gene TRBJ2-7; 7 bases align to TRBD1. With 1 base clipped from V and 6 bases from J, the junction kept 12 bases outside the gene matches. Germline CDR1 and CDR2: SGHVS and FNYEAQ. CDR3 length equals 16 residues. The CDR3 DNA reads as TGTGCCAGCAGCTTAGTGTACAGGGGAGAACCGGGCGAGCAGTACTTC. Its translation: CASSLVYRGEPGEQYF.

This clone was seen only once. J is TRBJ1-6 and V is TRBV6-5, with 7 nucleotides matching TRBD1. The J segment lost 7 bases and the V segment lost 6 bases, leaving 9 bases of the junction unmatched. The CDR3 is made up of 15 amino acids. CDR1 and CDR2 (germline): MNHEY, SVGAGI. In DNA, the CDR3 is TGTGCCAGCAGATCCCCGGGACAGAGAAATTCACCCCTCCACTTT. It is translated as CASRSPGQRNSPLHF.

The CDR3 loop is CASSLPGRPHQPQHF. The CDR3 nucleotides are TGTGCCAGCAGCCTCCCGGGAAGGCCCCATCAGCCCCAGCATTTT. The V and J genes are TRBV27 and TRBJ1-5, with unresolved D. The germline CDR1 and CDR2 sequences are MNHEY and SMNVEV (reference sequence). Between the trimmed V and J ends, which lost 6 bases and 5 bases, there was a span of 17 bases. The length of the CDR3 is 15 residues.

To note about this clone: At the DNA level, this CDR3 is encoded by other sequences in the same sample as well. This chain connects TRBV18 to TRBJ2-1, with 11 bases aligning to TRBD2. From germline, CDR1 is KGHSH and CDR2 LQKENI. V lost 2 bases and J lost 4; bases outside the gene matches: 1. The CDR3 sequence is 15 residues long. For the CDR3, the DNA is TGTGCCAGCTCACCAAGACTAGCGGGATACAATGAGCAGTTCTTC. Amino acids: CASSPRLAGYNEQFF. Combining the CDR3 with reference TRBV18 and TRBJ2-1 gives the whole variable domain NAGVMQNPRHLVRRRGQEARLRCSPMKGHSHVYWYRQLPEEGLKFMVYLQKENIIDESGMPKERFSAEFPKEGPSILRIQQVVRGDSAAYFCASSPRLAGYNEQFFGPGTRLTVL.

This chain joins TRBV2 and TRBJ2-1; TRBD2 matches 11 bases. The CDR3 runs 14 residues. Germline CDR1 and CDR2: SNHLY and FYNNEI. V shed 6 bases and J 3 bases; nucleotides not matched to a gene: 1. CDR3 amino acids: CASSGLAGYNEQFF. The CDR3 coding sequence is TGTGCCAGCAGCGGACTAGCGGGCTACAATGAGCAGTTCTTC.

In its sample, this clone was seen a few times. The CDR3 reads CASSLWGGNEQFF. In DNA form, the CDR3 reads TGCGCCAGCAGCTTGTGGGGGGGTAATGAGCAGTTCTTC. The chain employs TRBV5-1 and TRBJ2-1, with 7 bases lining up with TRBD2. The V segment lost 1 base and the J segment 7 bases; nucleotides outside the gene matches: 2. The CDR3 sequence is 13 residues long. The V gene's germline CDR1 is SGHRS and CDR2 YFSETQ.

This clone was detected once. DNA for the CDR3: TGTGCCAGCTCGCCTGGACTGAGCTCCTACAATGAGCAGTTCTTC. Its protein product is CASSPGLSSYNEQFF. The chain uses TRBV18 and TRBJ2-1, with D possibly being TRBD2 (5 bases). The CDR3 length is 15 residues. Trimming removed 6 bases from V and 0 bases from J, with 12 bases in between. The germline gives CDR1 KGHSH, CDR2 LQKENI.

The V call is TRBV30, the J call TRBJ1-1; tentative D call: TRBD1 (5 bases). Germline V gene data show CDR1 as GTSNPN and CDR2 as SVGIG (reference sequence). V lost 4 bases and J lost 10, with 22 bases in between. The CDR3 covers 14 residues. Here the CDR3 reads CAWNGGGPASPAFF. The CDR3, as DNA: TGTGCCTGGAATGGGGGGGGACCGGCTAGCCCAGCTTTCTTT.

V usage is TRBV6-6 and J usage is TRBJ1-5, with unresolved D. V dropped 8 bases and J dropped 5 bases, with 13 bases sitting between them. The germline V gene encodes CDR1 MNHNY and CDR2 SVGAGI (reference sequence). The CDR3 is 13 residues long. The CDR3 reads CASAELVYQPQHF. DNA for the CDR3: TGTGCCAGCGCGGAGCTTGTTTATCAGCCCCAGCATTTT.

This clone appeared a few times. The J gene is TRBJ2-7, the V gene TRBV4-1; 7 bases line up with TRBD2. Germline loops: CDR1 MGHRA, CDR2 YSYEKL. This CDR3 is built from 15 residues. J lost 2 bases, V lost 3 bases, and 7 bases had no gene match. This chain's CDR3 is CASSHAGTMTYEQYF. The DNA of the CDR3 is TGCGCCAGCAGCCACGCCGGGACTATGACCTACGAGCAGTACTTC.

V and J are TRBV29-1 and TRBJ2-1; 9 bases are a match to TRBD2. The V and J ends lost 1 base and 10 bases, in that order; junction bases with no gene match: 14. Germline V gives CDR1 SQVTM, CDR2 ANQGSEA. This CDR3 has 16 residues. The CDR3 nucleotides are TGCAGCGTTGAAGTCTTGGGGTCTAGCGGGGCTCGGGAGCAGTTCTTC. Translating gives CSVEVLGSSGAREQFF.